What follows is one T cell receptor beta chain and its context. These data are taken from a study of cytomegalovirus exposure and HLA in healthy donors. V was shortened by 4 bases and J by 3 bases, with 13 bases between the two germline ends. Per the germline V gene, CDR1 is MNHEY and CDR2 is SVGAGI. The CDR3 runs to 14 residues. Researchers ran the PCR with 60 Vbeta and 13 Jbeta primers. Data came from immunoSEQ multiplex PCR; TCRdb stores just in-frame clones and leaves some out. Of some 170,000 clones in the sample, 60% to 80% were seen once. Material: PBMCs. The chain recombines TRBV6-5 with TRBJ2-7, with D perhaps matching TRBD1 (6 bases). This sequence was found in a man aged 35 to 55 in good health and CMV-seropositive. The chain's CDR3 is CASSFRQASYEQYF. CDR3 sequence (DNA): TGTGCCAGCAGTTTCCGACAGGCGAGCTACGAGCAGTACTTC.